Shown below are 26 T cell receptor beta chains from a single sample sequenced in a study of regulatory and conventional T cells in RAG deficiency. The method was immunoSEQ multiplex PCR; TCRdb's version includes in-frame clones alone and lacks a portion of them. The table shows about 7,700 clones, with approximately 93% occurring only once. Blood CD4+ CD25-high CD127-low regulatory T cells supplied the genomic DNA template. The same specimen was also included in a second study, on regulatory T cells. That report notes: Amplification used 52 TRBV primers and 13 TRBJ primers.

The material sequenced was CD127- CD25+ CD4+ Tregs sorted from blood. The receptors originated from a human donor in good health.

The J gene is TRBJ2-1, the V gene TRBV6-5, with a weak D call TRBD1 (6 bases). Germline assignment: CDR1 MNHEY and CDR2 SVGAGI. This CDR3 contains 15 residues. Between the trimmed V and J ends, which lost 0 bases and 9 bases, there was a span of 15 bases. CDR3 sequence reads: CASSYSIDRSGEQFF. The CDR3 coding sequence is TGTGCCAGCAGTTACTCAATTGACAGGAGCGGTGAGCAGTTCTTC.

The genes are TRBV12-5 and TRBJ1-5; D gene uncertain. V was trimmed by 1 base and J by 7 bases, leaving 8 bases between them. CDR1 and CDR2 (germline): LGHNT, FRNRAP. This CDR3 contains 13 residues. The CDR3 loop reads CASGLGRVQPQHF. As DNA, the CDR3 is TGTGCTAGTGGTTTGGGGAGGGTGCAGCCCCAGCATTTT.

This clone was recorded a few times. The chain recombines TRBV5-1 with TRBJ2-3, with 11 bases identical to TRBD2. The CDR3 totals 15 residues. V lost 0 bases, J lost 5 bases, and 2 bases stayed unmatched. CDR1 SGHRS and CDR2 YFSETQ come from the germline V gene. The CDR3 spells CASSLALAGEDTQYF. As DNA, the CDR3 is TGCGCCAGCAGCTTGGCACTAGCGGGAGAAGATACGCAGTATTTT.

The chain has TRBV18 and TRBJ2-3; a possible D gene is TRBD2 (5 bases). With 5 bases removed from V and 4 bases from J, the gap between germline ends came to 13 bases. CDR1 and CDR2 from the germline V gene are KGHSH and LQKENI. The CDR3 is made up of 14 amino acids. The CDR3 coding sequence is TGTGCCAGCTCAGCGGGTTCTGCCGCAGATACGCAGTATTTT. Its protein product is CASSAGSAADTQYF.

This clone has only a few counts. The chain combines TRBV5-4 with TRBJ1-3, with TRBD1 identical over 7 bases. Germline V gene data show CDR1 as SGHNT and CDR2 as YYREEE (reference sequence). This CDR3 is built from 14 residues. With V trimmed by 6 bases and J by 0 bases, 3 bases remained unmatched. CDR3 sequence (DNA): TGTGCCAGCAACAGGGGAGGCTCTGGAAACACCATATATTTT. As protein: CASNRGGSGNTIYF.

This sequence joins TRBV6-1 and TRBJ2-1; 8 nucleotides match TRBD1. The CDR3 totals 15 residues. Looked up from germline, CDR1 is MNHNS and CDR2 is SASEGT. V gave up 5 bases and J gave up 7 bases; unmatched junction bases: 10. The CDR3 is CASSLGQGIMNEQFF. DNA of the CDR3: TGTGCCAGCAGTTTAGGACAGGGCATAATGAATGAGCAGTTCTTC.

This clone was counted once. V and J are TRBV30 and TRBJ1-6; D is perhaps TRBD1 (6 bases). The V end was cut by 6 bases, the J end by 6 bases, with 24 bases between. The CDR3 totals 17 residues. Germline CDR1 GTSNPN, CDR2 SVGIG (reference sequence). This CDR3 is CACPALIVQGINSPLHF. CDR3 nucleotide sequence: TGTGCCTGCCCAGCGTTGATAGTACAGGGAATTAATTCACCCCTCCACTTT.

The chain couples TRBV9 to TRBJ1-5; 7 bases align to TRBD1. The ends lost 0 bases at V and 3 bases at J; junction bases unmatched: 3. Germline V lookup: CDR1 SGDLS, CDR2 YYNGEE. The CDR3 spans 15 residues. The CDR3 spells CASSVGGQDNQPQHF. The CDR3, as DNA: TGTGCCAGCAGCGTAGGAGGACAGGACAATCAGCCCCAGCATTTT.

This sequence joins TRBV1 and TRBJ1-4; the DNA was not used to check the table's D call, TRBD1. TRBV1 is flagged as a pseudogene. The CDR3 runs 22 residues. The CDR3 DNA reads as TGCACCAGCAGCCAACCCCCAGGGGATGGTAATACGTCTGACGGGGTGTTTGAAAAACTGTTTTTT. Residues: CTSSQPPGDGNTSDGVFEKLFF.

The V gene is TRBV5-4, the J gene TRBJ1-1, with D maybe TRBD1 (6 bases). CDR1 is SGHNT, CDR2 YYREEE, per germline (reference sequence). This CDR3 spans 13 amino acids. The germline V and J ends were trimmed by 5 bases and 9 bases, with 17 bases remaining between them. The CDR3 nucleotides are TGTGCCAGCAGATCCGGACAGACCGACAAAGCTTTCTTT. As protein: CASRSGQTDKAFF.

The V call is TRBV7-9, the J call TRBJ2-5; TRBD2 aligns across 7 bases. V trimming: 5 bases; J trimming: 2 bases; junction bases outside the gene matches: 14. CDR3 length: 17 residues. The germline CDR1 and CDR2 sequences are SEHNR and FQNEAQ (reference sequence). The CDR3 DNA reads as TGTGCCAGCAGCCTGATCCCCTTAGCGGGCCTACAAGAGACCCAGTACTTC. Its translation: CASSLIPLAGLQETQYF.

This chain joins TRBV29-1 and TRBJ2-1; TRBD2 agrees at 10 bases. The germline gives CDR1 SQVTM, CDR2 ANQGSEA. This CDR3 spans 14 amino acids. J lost 10 bases, V lost 6 bases, and 12 bases had no gene match. The DNA of the CDR3 is TGCAGCGTCGGAAGCGGGGGGGTTTCTAGGGAGCAGTTCTTC. This gives the protein CSVGSGGVSREQFF.

The chain carries TRBV5-1 and TRBJ2-7; 8 bases are shared with TRBD2. CDR1 is SGHRS, CDR2 YFSETQ, per germline. Trimming took 2 bases from V and 1 from J; bases not matched to a gene: 5. This CDR3 is 15 amino acids long. CDR3 coding DNA: TGCGCCAGCAGCTTTTCCAGCGGGGGTTCCTACGAGCAGTACTTC. This encodes CASSFSSGGSYEQYF.

The chain combines TRBV4-3 with TRBJ2-3; D gene uncertain. Trimming left V 0 bases short and J 1 base short, with 5 bases between. In germline, CDR1 is LGHNA, CDR2 YSLEER. This CDR3 spans 14 amino acids. The CDR3 loop is CASSQDVGTDTQYF. Here the CDR3 DNA reads TGCGCCAGCAGCCAAGATGTCGGCACAGATACGCAGTATTTT.

The CDR3 coding sequence is TGCGCCAGCAGCTTGAAGATCTCGGATGAGCAGTTCTTC. This gives the protein CASSLKISDEQFF. The rearrangement joins TRBV5-1 to TRBJ2-1; D call uncertain. V was clipped by 1 base and J by 8 bases, with 10 bases between them. Germline V CDR1 and CDR2: SGHRS, YFSETQ. The CDR3 totals 13 residues.

The V call is TRBV29-1, the J call TRBJ2-1; TRBD2 matches 8 bases. The CDR3 contains 15 residues. V lost 4 bases, J lost 6 bases, and 11 bases stayed unmatched. The germline CDR1 and CDR2 sequences are SQVTM and ANQGSEA. DNA of the CDR3: TGCAGCGTTGGACGCCTAGCGGGCGCGGTCAATGAGCAGTTCTTC. It codes for CSVGRLAGAVNEQFF.

This sequence joins TRBV15 and TRBJ2-7, with 9 positions matching TRBD1. Germline CDR1 is LNHNV and CDR2 is YYDKDF (reference sequence). The CDR3 is 17 amino acids. Unmatched junction bases numbered 8, after V lost 0 bases and J lost 2 bases. This CDR3 is CATSRDQNRDRAYEQYF. In DNA form, the CDR3 reads TGTGCCACCAGCAGAGATCAGAACCGGGACAGGGCCTACGAGCAGTACTTC.

The J gene is TRBJ2-7, the V gene TRBV7-2; 14 bases align to TRBD2. The junction had 4 bases not matched to a gene; V was cut back by 1 base and J by 5 bases. The CDR3 is 16 residues long. Looked up from germline, CDR1 is SGHTA and CDR2 is FQGNSA. The CDR3 here is CASSLEGTSGRNEQYF. The CDR3 bases are TGTGCCAGCAGCTTAGAAGGGACTAGCGGGAGAAACGAGCAGTACTTC.

The chain couples TRBV4-2 to TRBJ1-4, with 9 bases matching TRBD1. Germline CDR1 and CDR2: LGHNA and YNFKEQ. V was clipped by 1 base and J by 7 bases; unmatched bases: 4. The CDR3 has 15 residues. DNA of the CDR3: TGTGCCAGCAGCCAAGTCGGGACAGGGAGTGAAAAACTGTTTTTT. Protein sequence: CASSQVGTGSEKLFF.

This clone turned up a few times. J is TRBJ1-2 and V is TRBV30; 9 bases map to TRBD1. Germline V lookup: CDR1 GTSNPN, CDR2 SVGIG (reference sequence). The CDR3 covers 16 residues. J lost 8 bases, V lost 2 bases, and 15 bases had no gene match. The DNA of the CDR3 is TGTGCCTGGAGTACAAGGAAGGGACAGGGATTTGGGGGCTACACCTTC. Translated, it gives CAWSTRKGQGFGGYTF.

V and J are TRBV18 and TRBJ2-1, with 14 bases that match TRBD2. The CDR3 has 17 residues. Germline V gene lookup returns CDR1 KGHSH and CDR2 LQKENI. The ends lost 6 bases at V and 4 bases at J; junction bases unmatched: 8. The CDR3 nucleotides read TGTGCCAGCTCGAAGAGGACTAGCGGGGGGATTTACAATGAGCAGTTCTTC. Translated, it gives CASSKRTSGGIYNEQFF.

The chain employs TRBV7-8 and TRBJ1-1; D gene ambiguous. The length of the CDR3 is 16 residues. The germline CDR1 and CDR2 sequences are SGHVS and FQNEAQ. With 3 bases removed from V and 0 bases from J, the gap between germline ends came to 14 bases. This CDR3 reads CASSFTLAKMNTEAFF. The CDR3 DNA sequence: TGTGCCAGCAGCTTTACCTTGGCAAAAATGAACACTGAAGCTTTCTTT. Drawing the rest from reference TRBV7-8 and TRBJ1-1, the complete variable domain is GAGVSQSPRYKVAKRGQDVALRCDPISGHVSLFWYQQALGQGPEFLTYFQNEAQLDKSGLPSDRFFAERPEGSVSTLKIQRTQQEDSAVYLCASSFTLAKMNTEAFFGQGTRLTVV.

The rearrangement joins TRBV11-2 to TRBJ2-5; D remains unclear. This CDR3 is built from 13 residues. V lost 1 base, J lost 5 bases, and 8 bases lay in between. Germline V gene sequence: CDR1 SGHAT, CDR2 FQNNGV. The CDR3 DNA reads as TGTGCCAGCAGCTTAGGGCGGCGGGAGACCCAGTACTTC. It is translated as CASSLGRRETQYF. The full variable domain, with the rest looked up from reference TRBV11-2 and TRBJ2-5, is EAGVAQSPRYKIIEKRQSVAFWCNPISGHATLYWYQQILGQGPKLLIQFQNNGVVDDSQLPKDRFSAERLKGVDSTLKIQPAKLEDSAVYLCASSLGRRETQYFGPGTRLLVL.

The chain carries TRBV5-1 and TRBJ2-1; D is uncertain. CDR1 and CDR2 (germline): SGHRS, YFSETQ. The CDR3 has 15 residues. The ends were cut back, 1 base at V and 7 bases at J, with 15 bases in the middle. The CDR3 sequence: CASSLHYDPYNEQFF. The CDR3 nucleotides read TGCGCCAGCAGCTTGCACTATGATCCTTATAATGAGCAGTTCTTC. The whole variable domain, remainder taken from reference TRBV5-1 and TRBJ2-1, is KAGVTQTPRYLIKTRGQQVTLSCSPISGHRSVSWYQQTPGQGLQFLFEYFSETQRNKGNFPGRFSGRQFSNSRSEMNVSTLELGDSALYLCASSLHYDPYNEQFFGPGTRLTVL.

The chain combines TRBV5-1 with TRBJ2-7, with D possibly being TRBD1 (5 bases). Germline loops: CDR1 SGHRS, CDR2 YFSETQ. The CDR3 contains 18 residues. Trimming shortened V by 0 bases and J by 2 bases, and 21 bases separated the two germline ends. The CDR3 DNA reads TGCGCCAGCAGCTTGGTAATTAAAACAGGATCGCCAACCTACGAGCAGTACTTC. Translating it yields CASSLVIKTGSPTYEQYF.

CDR3 protein: CASSNRGYNSPLHF. CDR3 bases: TGTGCCAGCTCTAATCGGGGCTATAATTCACCCCTCCACTTT. J is TRBJ1-6 and V is TRBV27; D remains ambiguous. The CDR3 is made up of 14 amino acids. The V gene lost 8 bases and the J gene lost 3 bases, with 11 bases spanning the gap. From germline, CDR1 is MNHEY and CDR2 SMNVEV (reference sequence).